This TCR beta chain is drawn from a study of vaccination and CD4 T cells after COVID-19. Notes on the study in general: Only post-vaccination samples contained a median approximately 85% of the reactive clones in convalescent patients.

About this clonotype: Its target is not known.

Treatment here: approximately nine-day PBMC culture with coronavirus spike peptide pools or control peptides (ViraFEST assay). According to the study, CD4+ T cells from the unexposed donor were gathered ahead of the COVID-19 pandemic (2011-2018). Germline CDR1 is MNHNS and CDR2 is SASEGT. Trimming shortened V by 8 bases and J by 6 bases, and 11 bases separated the two germline ends. CDR3 length: 12 amino acids. Scientists ran DNA taken from cultured CD4+ T cells through the Oncomine TCR Beta short-read assay for sequencing. Using its own MiXCR run on the PCR reads, TCRdb lists one record per CDR3 protein. The table lists 6,700 or so distinct CDR3 sequences, approximately 52% of them singletons.

This TCR came from a human donor in good health. Sequencing was performed on CD4+ T cells from blood, cultured in vitro. V usage is TRBV6-1 and J usage is TRBJ2-1; D uncertain. The CDR3 nucleotides are TGTGCCAGCGAAAGGCAGGCCAATGAGCAGTTCTTC. Amino acids: CASERQANEQFF.